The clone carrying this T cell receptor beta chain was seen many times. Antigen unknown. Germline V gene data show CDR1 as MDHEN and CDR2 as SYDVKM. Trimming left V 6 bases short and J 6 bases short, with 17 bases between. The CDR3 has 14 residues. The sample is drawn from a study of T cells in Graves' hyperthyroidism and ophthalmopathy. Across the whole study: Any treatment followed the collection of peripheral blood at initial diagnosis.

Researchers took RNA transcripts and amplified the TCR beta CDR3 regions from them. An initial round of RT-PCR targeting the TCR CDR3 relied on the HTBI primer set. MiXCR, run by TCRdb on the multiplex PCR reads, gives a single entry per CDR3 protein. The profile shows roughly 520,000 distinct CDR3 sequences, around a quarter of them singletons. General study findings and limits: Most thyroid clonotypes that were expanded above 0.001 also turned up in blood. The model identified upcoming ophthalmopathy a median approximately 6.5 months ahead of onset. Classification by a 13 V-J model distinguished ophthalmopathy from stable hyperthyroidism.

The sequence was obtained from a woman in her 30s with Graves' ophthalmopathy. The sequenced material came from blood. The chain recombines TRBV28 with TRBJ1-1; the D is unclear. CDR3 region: CASRPPGQFSEAFF. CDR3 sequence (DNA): TGTGCCAGCAGGCCCCCAGGTCAATTCTCTGAAGCTTTCTTT.